These 9 T cell receptor beta chains originate from one sample sequenced in a study of blood T cell repertoires in COVID-19. Clones were read by immunoSEQ multiplex PCR, and TCRdb kept only the in-frame ones, dropping some. The table records approximately 140,000 clones, approximately 83% of them present only once. Material: peripheral blood. The receptors come from a woman aged 55-70 years with COVID-19, enrolled during active disease.

The chain carries TRBV7-6 and TRBJ1-6, with D uncertain. CDR1 is SGHVS, CDR2 FNYEAQ, per germline. The CDR3 runs 14 residues. V gave up 3 bases and J gave up 4 bases, with 7 bases separating them. The CDR3 spells CASSLMSYNSPLHF. The CDR3 DNA is TGTGCCAGCAGCTTGATGAGTTATAATTCACCCCTCCACTTT.

The chain uses TRBV7-2 and TRBJ2-7, with 7 positions matching TRBD2. CDR1 SGHTA and CDR2 FQGNSA come from the germline V gene. The CDR3 loop spans 13 amino acids. V was pared by 5 bases and J by 3 bases, with 4 bases of the junction left unmatched. The CDR3 coding sequence is TGTGCCAGCAGCCCCTGGGGGGGCTACGAGCAGTACTTC. Translating it yields CASSPWGGYEQYF.

The V gene is TRBV9, the J gene TRBJ2-5; a possible D gene is TRBD2 (7 bases). V was clipped by 3 bases and J by 5 bases, with 20 bases between them. This CDR3 has 16 residues. CDR1 and CDR2 (germline): SGDLS, YYNGEE. CDR3 residues: CASSALGGGSPETQYF. In DNA, the CDR3 is TGTGCCAGCAGCGCCCTAGGGGGGGGCTCGCCGGAGACCCAGTACTTC.

The chain joins TRBV12-5 to TRBJ2-5; D is perhaps TRBD1 (5 bases). CDR1 and CDR2 (germline): LGHNT, FRNRAP. The CDR3 length is 13 residues. V lost 2 bases and J 5 bases, leaving 9 bases between the germline ends. DNA for the CDR3: TGTGCTAGTGGTTTGCAGGGTTGGGAGACCCAGTACTTC. Its translation: CASGLQGWETQYF.

The chain employs TRBV11-1 and TRBJ2-7; 7 bases fit TRBD1. Germline V gene data show CDR1 as SGHAT and CDR2 as FQDESV (reference sequence). V gave up 4 bases and J gave up 1 base; unmatched junction bases: 7. The CDR3 covers 15 residues. CDR3 loop: CASSSQGVPSYEQYF. The CDR3 bases are TGTGCCAGCAGCTCGCAGGGGGTTCCTTCCTACGAGCAGTACTTC.

The chain combines TRBV20-1 with TRBJ2-7; weak D call: TRBD2 (5 bases). The V and J ends lost 3 bases and 6 bases respectively, with 9 bases between them. The CDR3 consists of 11 residues. Per germline, CDR1 DFQATT and CDR2 SNEGSKA (reference sequence). In DNA form, the CDR3 reads TGCAGTGCTAGGGGAGAATTCGAGCAGTACTTC. Translating gives CSARGEFEQYF.

CDR3 protein: CASSTGYEQYF. The CDR3 bases are TGTGCCAGCAGCACAGGCTACGAGCAGTACTTC. The V and J genes are TRBV11-2 and TRBJ2-7, with D possibly TRBD1 on 5 matching bases. Per the germline V gene, CDR1 is SGHAT and CDR2 is FQNNGV. Trimming took 5 bases from V and 3 from J, leaving 5 bases between them. CDR3 length: 11 residues.

The rearrangement links TRBV19 to TRBJ1-4, with 9 bases that match TRBD1. This CDR3 has 17 residues. The J segment lost 7 bases and the V segment lost 2 bases, leaving 11 bases of the junction unmatched. The germline gives CDR1 LNHDA, CDR2 SQIVND (reference sequence). CDR3 DNA sequence: TGTGCCAGTAGTATAAAAAGGGACAGGGTTGAACGTGAAAAACTGTTTTTT. Residues: CASSIKRDRVEREKLFF. Using reference TRBV19 and TRBJ1-4 for the parts outside the CDR3, the full variable domain is DGGITQSPKYLFRKEGQNVTLSCEQNLNHDAMYWYRQDPGQGLRLIYYSQIVNDFQKGDIAEGYSVSREKKESFPLTVTSAQKNPTAFYLCASSIKRDRVEREKLFFGSGTQLSVL.

The chain employs TRBV9 and TRBJ1-5; tentative D call: TRBD1 (6 bases). The CDR3 spans 14 residues. V was clipped by 2 bases and J by 8 bases, with 14 bases between them. Germline V gives CDR1 SGDLS, CDR2 YYNGEE. The CDR3: CASSVGGAQEPQHF. The CDR3 nucleotides read TGTGCCAGCAGCGTCGGGGGGGCTCAAGAGCCCCAGCATTTT.